This paragraph covers one TCR beta chain sequence. The sample belongs to a study of control samples from healthy donors and cancer patients. The protocol was immunoSEQ multiplex PCR, while the TCRdb copy is restricted to in-frame clones and leaves out a portion. The repertoire holds tens of thousands of clones, with roughly 89% as singletons. This TCR was sampled from a man aged 45-65 years in good health. What was sequenced was blood.

The CDR3 DNA follows: TGTGCCAGCAATTCCGGGACAGGGGGATCTGATGAGCAGTTCTTC. It is translated as CASNSGTGGSDEQFF. The chain joins TRBV27 to TRBJ2-1; 11 positions match TRBD1. The J segment lost 8 bases and the V segment lost 7 bases, leaving 10 bases of the junction unmatched. The CDR3 totals 15 residues. Per the germline V gene, CDR1 is MNHEY and CDR2 is SMNVEV (reference sequence).